This T cell receptor (beta chain) is drawn from a study of cytomegalovirus exposure and HLA in healthy donors. The CDR3 has 14 amino acids. Study-level points and caveats: CMV serostatus alone was available as immune exposure information. Analysis performed later showed TCR beta chains linked to HLA being more clonally expanded than equally common others.

On this clone itself: Antigen specificity is unknown.

Primers for the PCR totalled 60 Vbeta and 13 Jbeta. Sequencing was performed with immunoSEQ multiplex PCR; in TCRdb, only in-frame clones are kept and a portion is missing. The data show 150,000 to 200,000 clones, around four fifths seen once. This TCR came from a woman between 45 and 65 years old in good health and CMV-seropositive. The V gene is TRBV21-1, the J gene TRBJ1-1; the table's D call, TRBD1, has no DNA check behind it. TRBV21-1 counts as a pseudogene. Sequenced sample: PBMCs. Here the CDR3 reads CASSHRQGRTEAFF. CDR3 bases: TGTGCCAGCAGCCACAGACAGGGGAGAACTGAAGCTTTCTTT.